The entry below gives a single T cell receptor (beta chain) sequence along with its context. Its antigen remains unidentified. The record originates from a study of cytomegalovirus exposure and HLA in healthy donors. For the study at large: Genotyping showed 81% of fewer than 500 donors falling in the Caucasian-associated ancestry cluster.

Study results and caveats: In an earlier analysis, productive rearrangement rates for most beta V segments clustered near 87% or 30%. Exclusion applied to some V segments, including TRBV6-2 and TRBV6-3, as they were indistinguishable. Later examination showed HLA-associated TCR beta chains had greater clonal expansion than equally common others.

The CDR3 covers 15 residues. The germline CDR1 and CDR2 sequences are ENHRY and SYGVKD. After removal of 1 base from V and 7 bases from J, the junction contained 4 bases not matched to a gene. The PCR had 60 Vbeta and 13 Jbeta primers. Sequencing used immunoSEQ multiplex PCR; TCRdb keeps in-frame clones, though not all of them. Of about 160,000 clones detected, 60% to 80% appear once; the ten largest clones hold over 1.1%. J is TRBJ1-5 and V is TRBV10-3, with 10 bases that match TRBD1. Sequencing used PBMCs. The sequence derives from a man aged 60-69 years in good health and CMV-seronegative. The CDR3 coding sequence is TGTGCCATCAGTGAGTTCGGGACAGGGGAACAGCCCCAGCATTTT. The encoded protein is CAISEFGTGEQPQHF.